This T cell receptor beta chain derives from a study of blood T cell repertoires in COVID-19 (TCRdb year 2020). Context from the whole study: The collaborator samples originated in the United States, Italy and Spain and spanned the acute and convalescent phases of COVID-19. The material from the prospective study consisted of cDNA or gDNA derived from T cells, B-cell-depleted T cells, or PBMCs. The dataset comprised deeply sampled blood TCRbeta repertoires from subjects exposed to, actively infected with, or recovered from COVID-19. A freely available public database, intended as a resource for researchers studying the immune response to SARS-CoV-2, is where the repertoires were released. The samples were drawn from the first 160 participants of the ongoing ImmuneRACE study and from roughly 1,300 subjects provided by 6 global collaborators. The sample metadata nearly always contained a de-identified subject ID, COVID-19 status, age in years and sex. Where available, HLA class I and class II types were taken from metadata supplied by the sample provider and were not determined by assay-based typing.

Deletion took 7 bases off V and 12 bases off J, with a span of 16 bases between the germline ends. The CDR3 covers 12 residues, taking in both the cysteine and the phenylalanine. The DNA shown is the 36-base CDR3, in frame from base 1. Each collaborating institution followed its own protocols to collect whole blood in K2EDTA tubes. For TCRbeta analysis, collaborators shipped samples in one of three forms: frozen whole blood, isolated PBMCs, or DNA extracted from either of those sample types. The immunoSEQ Assay, a bias-controlled multiplex PCR, was used to amplify TCRbeta CDR3 regions from genomic DNA. The original methods were these. Within the assay, amplification of reference gene primers was used to estimate how many nucleated cells each sample contained. To quantify the absolute abundance of each unique TCRbeta CDR3 rearrangement, sequence reads were collapsed and filtered. For each sample, productive Simpson clonality was calculated by taking the square root of Simpson's diversity index across productive rearrangements. The source is immuneACCESS, and TCRdb retained only in-frame sequences with V and J called. Part of the clones is not carried over; for the studies checked, unresolved V genes explain less than half of this, and the remainder is unexplained. The V and J calls and the clone size are those of that table, but D and trimming were determined from the DNA. This sample gives a few hundred thousand clones in total; more than 75% of them show up just once. The ten most abundant clones make up over 9% of the sample.

For this clone: No cognate antigen has been identified for it. No much larger clone is present one base from it, and per-base qualities are unavailable.

Here is what the overall study found, with its caveats: Clinical and demographic metadata were provided uncurated, with the amount varying by source and participant.

The sequence was collected from an older man with acute or convalescent COVID-19. Sequencing was done on a sample of peripheral blood. This sequence uses TRBV12-3 or TRBV12-4 and TRBJ2-1, and the D gene may be TRBD1, 6 bases matching. The CDR3 reads CASTPSIGGQFF. The sequence in DNA is TGTGCCAGCACCCCTTCAATAGGGGGGCAGTTCTTC.